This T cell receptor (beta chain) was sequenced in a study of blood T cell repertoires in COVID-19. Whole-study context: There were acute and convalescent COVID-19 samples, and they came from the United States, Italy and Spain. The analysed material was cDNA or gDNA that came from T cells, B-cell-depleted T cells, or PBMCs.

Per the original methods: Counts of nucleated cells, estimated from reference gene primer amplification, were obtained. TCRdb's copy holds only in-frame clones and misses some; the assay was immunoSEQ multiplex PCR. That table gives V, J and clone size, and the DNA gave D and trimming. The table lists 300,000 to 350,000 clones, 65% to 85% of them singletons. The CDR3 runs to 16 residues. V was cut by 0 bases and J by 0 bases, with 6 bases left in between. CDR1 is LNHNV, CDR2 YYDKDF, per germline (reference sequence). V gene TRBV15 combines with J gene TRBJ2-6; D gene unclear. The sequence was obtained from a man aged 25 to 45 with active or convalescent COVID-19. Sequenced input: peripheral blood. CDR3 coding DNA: TGTGCCACCAGCAGAGATCGAGCCTCTGGGGCCAACGTCCTGACTTTC. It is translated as CATSRDRASGANVLTF.